This T cell receptor (beta chain) was sequenced during a study of regulatory T cells in long-lasting Graves disease. This clonotype was counted between two and nine times. Its antigen remains unknown. Study observations and caveats: Under persistent disease, TRBV28, TRBJ1-2 and TRBJ2-5 were used preferentially. Newly diagnosed Graves' patients exceeded persistent ones in TCR diversity. Sample size was small, which may have lowered accuracy.

CDR3 regions were amplified by Arm-PCR using iRepertoire HTBI primers to build TCR beta libraries. TCRdb redid the calling of the multiplex PCR reads with MiXCR, one entry per CDR3 protein. There are 400,000 to 500,000 distinct CDR3 sequences in the sample; 20% occur only once, and approximately 8% lies in the top ten. Time point noted: persistent/refractory GD, antithyroid drugs over 5 years with positive TRAb. From RNA extracted from PBMCs, the TCR library was made. Germline values: CDR1 GTSNPN, CDR2 SVGIG (reference sequence). V was trimmed by 3 bases and J by 2 bases, leaving 14 bases between them. The CDR3 loop spans 15 amino acids.

This material consisted of peripheral blood mononuclear cells (PBMCs), taken when the disease was refractory, from a patient treated with antithyroid drugs. The chain uses TRBV30 and TRBJ1-5; D gene ambiguous. This clonotype originated in a female donor with Graves disease. This chain's CDR3 is CAWSGLGHGNQPQHF. The CDR3 nucleotides read TGTGCCTGGAGCGGACTGGGCCACGGCAATCAGCCCCAGCATTTT.